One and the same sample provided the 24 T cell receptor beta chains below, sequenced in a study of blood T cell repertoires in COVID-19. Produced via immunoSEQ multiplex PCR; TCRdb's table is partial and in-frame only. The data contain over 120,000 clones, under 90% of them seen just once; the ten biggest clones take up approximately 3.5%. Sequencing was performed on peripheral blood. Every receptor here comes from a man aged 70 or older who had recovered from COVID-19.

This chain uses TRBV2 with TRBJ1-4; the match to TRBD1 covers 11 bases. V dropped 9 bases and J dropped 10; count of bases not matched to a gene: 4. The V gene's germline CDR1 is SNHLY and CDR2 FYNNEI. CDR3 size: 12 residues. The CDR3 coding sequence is TGTGCCAGGGGGACAGGGGGTCGAAAACTGTTTTTT. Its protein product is CARGTGGRKLFF.

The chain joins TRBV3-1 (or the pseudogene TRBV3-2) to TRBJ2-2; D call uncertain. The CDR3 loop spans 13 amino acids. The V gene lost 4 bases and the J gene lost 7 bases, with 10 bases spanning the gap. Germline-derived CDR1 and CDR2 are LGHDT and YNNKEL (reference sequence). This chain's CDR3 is CASSLTLNGELFF. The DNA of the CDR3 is TGTGCCAGCAGCCTCACTCTCAACGGGGAGCTGTTTTTT.

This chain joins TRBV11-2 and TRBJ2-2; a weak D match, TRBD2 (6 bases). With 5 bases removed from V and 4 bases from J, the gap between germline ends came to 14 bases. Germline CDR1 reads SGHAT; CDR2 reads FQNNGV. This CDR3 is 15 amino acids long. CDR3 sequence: CASSLTSPSTGELFF. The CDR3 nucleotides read TGTGCCAGCAGCCTCACTAGCCCTAGCACCGGGGAGCTGTTTTTT.

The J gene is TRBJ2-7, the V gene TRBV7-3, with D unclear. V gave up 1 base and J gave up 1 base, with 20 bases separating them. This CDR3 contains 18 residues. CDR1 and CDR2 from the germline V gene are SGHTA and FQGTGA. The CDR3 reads CASSLKDYAADPSYEQYF. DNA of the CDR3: TGTGCCAGCAGCTTAAAGGATTATGCGGCCGATCCTTCCTACGAGCAGTACTTC.

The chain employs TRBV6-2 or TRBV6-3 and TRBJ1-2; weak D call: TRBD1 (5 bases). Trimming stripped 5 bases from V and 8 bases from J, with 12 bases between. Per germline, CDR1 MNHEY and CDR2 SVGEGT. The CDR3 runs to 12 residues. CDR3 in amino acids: CASSTGPAGYTF. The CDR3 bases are TGTGCCAGCAGTACAGGACCTGCAGGCTACACCTTC.

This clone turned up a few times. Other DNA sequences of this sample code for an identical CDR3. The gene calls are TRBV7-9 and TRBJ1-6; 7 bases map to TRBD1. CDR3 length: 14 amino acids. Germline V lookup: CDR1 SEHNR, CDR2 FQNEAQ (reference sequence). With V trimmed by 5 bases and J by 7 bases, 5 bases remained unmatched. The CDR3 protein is CASSPDRVNSPLHF. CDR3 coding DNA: TGTGCCAGCAGCCCAGACAGGGTAAATTCACCCCTCCACTTT.

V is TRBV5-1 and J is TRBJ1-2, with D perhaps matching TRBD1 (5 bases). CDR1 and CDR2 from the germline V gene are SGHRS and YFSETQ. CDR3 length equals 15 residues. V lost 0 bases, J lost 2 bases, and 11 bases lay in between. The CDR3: CASSLAAGPNYGYTF. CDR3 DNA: TGCGCCAGCAGCTTGGCCGCAGGGCCCAACTATGGCTACACCTTC.

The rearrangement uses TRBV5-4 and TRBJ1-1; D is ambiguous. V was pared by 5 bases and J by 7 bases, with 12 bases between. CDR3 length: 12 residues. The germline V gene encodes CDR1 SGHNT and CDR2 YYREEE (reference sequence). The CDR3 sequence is CASRREGVEAFF. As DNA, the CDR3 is TGTGCCAGCAGACGCGAGGGCGTTGAAGCTTTCTTT.

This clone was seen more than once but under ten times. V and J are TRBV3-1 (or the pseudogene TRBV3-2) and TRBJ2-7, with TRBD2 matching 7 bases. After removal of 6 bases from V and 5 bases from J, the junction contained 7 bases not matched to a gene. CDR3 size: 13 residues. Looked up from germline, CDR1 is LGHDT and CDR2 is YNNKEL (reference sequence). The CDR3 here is CASRTGGSDEQYF. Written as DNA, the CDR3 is TGTGCCAGCAGGACGGGGGGTTCAGACGAGCAGTACTTC.

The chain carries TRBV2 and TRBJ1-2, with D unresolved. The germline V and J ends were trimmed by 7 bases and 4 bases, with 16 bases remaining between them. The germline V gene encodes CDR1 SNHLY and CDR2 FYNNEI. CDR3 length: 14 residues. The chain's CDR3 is CASTAAQAGYGYTF. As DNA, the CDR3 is TGTGCCAGCACGGCCGCCCAGGCTGGCTATGGCTACACCTTC.

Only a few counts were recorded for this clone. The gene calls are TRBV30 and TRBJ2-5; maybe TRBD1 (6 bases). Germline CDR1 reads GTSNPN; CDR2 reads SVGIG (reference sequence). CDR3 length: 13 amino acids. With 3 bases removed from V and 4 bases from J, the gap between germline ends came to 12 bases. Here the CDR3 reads CAWRAGAGETQYF. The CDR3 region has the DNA TGTGCCTGGAGGGCAGGGGCGGGAGAGACCCAGTACTTC.

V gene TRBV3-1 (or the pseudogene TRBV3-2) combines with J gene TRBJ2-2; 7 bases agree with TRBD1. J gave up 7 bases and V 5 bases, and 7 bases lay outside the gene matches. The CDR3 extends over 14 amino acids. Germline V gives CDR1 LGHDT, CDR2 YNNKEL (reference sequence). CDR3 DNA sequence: TGTGCCAGCAGCGAGACAGGGTCCAACGGGGAGCTGTTTTTT. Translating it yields CASSETGSNGELFF.

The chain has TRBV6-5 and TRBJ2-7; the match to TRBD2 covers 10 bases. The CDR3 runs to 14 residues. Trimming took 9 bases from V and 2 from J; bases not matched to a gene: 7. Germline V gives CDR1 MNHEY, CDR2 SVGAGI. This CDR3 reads CASEGTSVAYEQYF. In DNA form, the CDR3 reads TGTGCCAGTGAGGGGACTAGCGTAGCCTACGAGCAGTACTTC.

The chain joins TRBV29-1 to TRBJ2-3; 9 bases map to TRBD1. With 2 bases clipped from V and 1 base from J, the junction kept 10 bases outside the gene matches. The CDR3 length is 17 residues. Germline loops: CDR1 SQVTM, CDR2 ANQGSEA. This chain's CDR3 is CSVELLQGAHGTDTQYF. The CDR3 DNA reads TGCAGCGTTGAACTCTTACAGGGGGCGCATGGCACAGATACGCAGTATTTT.

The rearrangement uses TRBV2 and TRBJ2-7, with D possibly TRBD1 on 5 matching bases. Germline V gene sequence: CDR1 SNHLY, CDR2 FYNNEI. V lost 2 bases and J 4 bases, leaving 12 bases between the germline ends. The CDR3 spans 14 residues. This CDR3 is CASSEWGPEYEQYF. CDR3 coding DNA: TGTGCCAGCAGTGAATGGGGCCCAGAATACGAGCAGTACTTC.

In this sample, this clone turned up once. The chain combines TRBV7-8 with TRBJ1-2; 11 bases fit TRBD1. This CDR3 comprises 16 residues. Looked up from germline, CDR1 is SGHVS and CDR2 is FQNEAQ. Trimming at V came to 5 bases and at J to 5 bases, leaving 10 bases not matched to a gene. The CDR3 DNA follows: TGTGCCAGCAGCATACCGGGACAGGGGGGACGTTATGGCTACACCTTC. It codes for CASSIPGQGGRYGYTF.

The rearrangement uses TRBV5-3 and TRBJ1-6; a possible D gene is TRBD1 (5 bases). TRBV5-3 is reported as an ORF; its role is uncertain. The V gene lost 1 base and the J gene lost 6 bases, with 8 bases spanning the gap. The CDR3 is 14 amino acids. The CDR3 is CARSLQGSNSPLHF. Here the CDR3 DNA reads TGTGCCAGAAGCTTGCAGGGTAGTAATTCACCCCTCCACTTT.

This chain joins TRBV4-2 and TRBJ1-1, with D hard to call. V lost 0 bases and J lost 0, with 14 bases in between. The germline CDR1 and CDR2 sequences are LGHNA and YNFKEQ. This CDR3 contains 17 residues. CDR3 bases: TGTGCCAGCAGCCAAGATTCCGCACCAGGCATGAACACTGAAGCTTTCTTT. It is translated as CASSQDSAPGMNTEAFF.

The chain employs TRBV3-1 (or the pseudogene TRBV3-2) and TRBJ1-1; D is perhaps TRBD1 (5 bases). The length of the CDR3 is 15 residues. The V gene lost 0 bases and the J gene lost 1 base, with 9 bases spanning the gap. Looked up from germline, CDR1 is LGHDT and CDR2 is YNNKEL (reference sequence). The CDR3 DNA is TGTGCCAGCAGCCAAGATGGGGCAGGGAACACTGAAGCTTTCTTT. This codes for CASSQDGAGNTEAFF.

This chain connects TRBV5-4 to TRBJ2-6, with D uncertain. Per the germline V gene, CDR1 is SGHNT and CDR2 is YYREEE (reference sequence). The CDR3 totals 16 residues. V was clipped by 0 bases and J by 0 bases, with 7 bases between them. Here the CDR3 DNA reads TGTGCCAGCAGCTTGGTGAGGAACTCTGGGGCCAACGTCCTGACTTTC. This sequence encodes CASSLVRNSGANVLTF.

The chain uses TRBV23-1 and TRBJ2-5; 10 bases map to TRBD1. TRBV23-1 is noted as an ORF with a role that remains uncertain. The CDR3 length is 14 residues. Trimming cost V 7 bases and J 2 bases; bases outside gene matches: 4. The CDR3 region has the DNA TGCGCCAGCATTAGGACAGGGGGACAAGAGACCCAGTACTTC. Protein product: CASIRTGGQETQYF.

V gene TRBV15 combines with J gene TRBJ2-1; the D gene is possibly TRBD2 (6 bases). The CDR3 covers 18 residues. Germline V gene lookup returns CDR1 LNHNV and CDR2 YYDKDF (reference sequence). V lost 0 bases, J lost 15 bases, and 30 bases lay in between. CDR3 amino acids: CATSRDAARGTLSNEGFF. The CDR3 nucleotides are TGTGCCACCAGCAGAGATGCCGCGCGGGGTACCCTATCTAATGAGGGGTTCTTC. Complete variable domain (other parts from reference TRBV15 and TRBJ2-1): DAMVIQNPRYQVTQFGKPVTLSCSQTLNHNVMYWYQQKSSQAPKLLFHYYDKDFNNEADTPDNFQSRRPNTSFCFLDIRSPGLGDTAMYLCATSRDAARGTLSNEGFFGPGTRLTVL.

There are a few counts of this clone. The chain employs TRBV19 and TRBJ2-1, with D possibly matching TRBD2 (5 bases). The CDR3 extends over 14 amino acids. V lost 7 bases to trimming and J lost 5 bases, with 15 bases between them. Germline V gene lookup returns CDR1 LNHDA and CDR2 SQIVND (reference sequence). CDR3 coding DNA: TGTGCCAGTATCCCCACCGAGGGTGACAATGAGCAGTTCTTC. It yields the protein CASIPTEGDNEQFF.

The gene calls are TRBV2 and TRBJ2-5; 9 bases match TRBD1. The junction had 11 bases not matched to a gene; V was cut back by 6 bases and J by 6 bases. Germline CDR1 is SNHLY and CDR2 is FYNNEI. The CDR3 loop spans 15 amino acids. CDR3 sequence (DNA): TGTGCCAGCAGCGGGACAGGGTTAGGCAAGAAGACCCAGTACTTC. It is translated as CASSGTGLGKKTQYF.